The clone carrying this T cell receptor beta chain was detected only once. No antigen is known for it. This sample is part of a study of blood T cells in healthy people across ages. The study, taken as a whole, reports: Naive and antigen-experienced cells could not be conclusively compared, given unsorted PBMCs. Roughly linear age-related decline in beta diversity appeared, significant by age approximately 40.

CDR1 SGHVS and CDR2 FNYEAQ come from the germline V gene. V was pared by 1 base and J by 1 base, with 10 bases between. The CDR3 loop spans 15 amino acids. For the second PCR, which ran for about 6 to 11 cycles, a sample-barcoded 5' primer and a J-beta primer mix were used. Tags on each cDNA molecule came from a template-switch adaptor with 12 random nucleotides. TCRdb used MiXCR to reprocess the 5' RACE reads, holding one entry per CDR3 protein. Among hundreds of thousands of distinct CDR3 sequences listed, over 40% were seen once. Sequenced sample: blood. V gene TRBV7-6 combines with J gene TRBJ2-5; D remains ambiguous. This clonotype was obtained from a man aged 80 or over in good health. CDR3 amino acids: CASSLGNGRQETQYF. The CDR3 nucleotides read TGTGCCAGCAGCTTAGGGAACGGACGCCAAGAGACCCAGTACTTC.